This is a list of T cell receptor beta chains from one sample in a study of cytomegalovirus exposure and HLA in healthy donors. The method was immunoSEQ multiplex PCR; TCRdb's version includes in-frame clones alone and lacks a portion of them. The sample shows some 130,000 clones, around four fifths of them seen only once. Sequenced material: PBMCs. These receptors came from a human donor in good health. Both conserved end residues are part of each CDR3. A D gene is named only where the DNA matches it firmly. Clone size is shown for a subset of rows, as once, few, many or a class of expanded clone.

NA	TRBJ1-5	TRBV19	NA	CASSTRISNQPQHF	TGTGCCAGTAGTACGAGAATTAGCAATCAGCCCCAGCATTTT
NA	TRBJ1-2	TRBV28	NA	CASSFLFRGDYGYTF	TGTGCCAGCAGTTTCCTCTTCCGGGGTGACTATGGCTACACCTTC
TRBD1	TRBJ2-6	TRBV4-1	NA	CASSQSGTGVPGANVLTF	TGCGCCAGCAGCCAATCAGGGACAGGGGTTCCTGGGGCCAACGTCCTGACTTTC
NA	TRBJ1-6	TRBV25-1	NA	CASRGGTRNSPLHF	TGTGCCAGCAGGGGGGGGACAAGGAATTCACCCCTCCACTTT
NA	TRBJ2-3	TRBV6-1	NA	CASSEAPGDGVTQYF	TGTGCCAGCAGTGAAGCGCCAGGGGACGGGGTTACGCAGTATTTT
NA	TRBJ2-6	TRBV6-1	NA	CASSGSRVNSGANVLTF	TGTGCCAGCAGTGGAAGCAGGGTAAATTCTGGGGCCAACGTCCTGACTTTC
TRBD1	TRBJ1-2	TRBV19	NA	CASSPRTGLSGYTF	TGTGCCAGTAGTCCGAGGACAGGGTTAAGTGGCTACACCTTC
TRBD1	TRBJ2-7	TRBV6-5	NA	CASSRGQGSNEQYF	TGTGCCAGCAGCCGGGGACAGGGTAGTAACGAGCAGTACTTC
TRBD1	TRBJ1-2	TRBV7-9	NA	CSSSSPDRESNYGYTF	TGTTCCAGCAGCTCACCCGACAGGGAGTCTAACTATGGCTACACCTTC
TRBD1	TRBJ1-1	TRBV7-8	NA	CASSAHRGSAEAFF	TGTGCCAGCAGCGCCCACAGGGGGAGCGCTGAAGCTTTCTTT
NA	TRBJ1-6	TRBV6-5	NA	CASSYTALYNSPLHF	TGTGCCAGCAGTTACACAGCCCTCTATAATTCACCCCTCCACTTT
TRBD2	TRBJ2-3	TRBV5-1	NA	CASSLETSGAPDTQYF	TGCGCCAGCAGCTTGGAAACTAGCGGGGCCCCAGATACGCAGTATTTT
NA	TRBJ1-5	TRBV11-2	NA	CASSVTNASPQHF	TGTGCCAGCAGCGTTACAAACGCCTCGCCCCAGCATTTT
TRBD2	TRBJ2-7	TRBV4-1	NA	CASSQSSSGSTYEQYF	TGCGCCAGCAGCCAGTCCTCTAGCGGGTCCACCTACGAGCAGTACTTC
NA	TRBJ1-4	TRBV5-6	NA	CASSLSWRTNEKLFF	TGTGCCAGCAGCTTGTCATGGAGAACTAATGAAAAACTGTTTTTT
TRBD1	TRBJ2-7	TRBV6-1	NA	CASSEAWTGSPPEQYF	TGTGCCAGCAGTGAAGCATGGACAGGGAGCCCGCCCGAGCAGTACTTC
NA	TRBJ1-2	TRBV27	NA	CASSLPPIGGDEGYTF	TGTGCCAGCAGTTTACCCCCCATCGGCGGGGATGAGGGCTACACCTTC
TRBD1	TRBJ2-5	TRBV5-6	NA	CASSSPGQQETQYF	TGTGCCAGCAGTTCTCCGGGACAGCAAGAGACCCAGTACTTC
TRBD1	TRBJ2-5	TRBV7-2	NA	CASSSSWTGHQETQYF	TGTGCCAGCAGCTCCTCCTGGACAGGGCACCAAGAGACCCAGTACTTC
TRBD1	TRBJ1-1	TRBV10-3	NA	CAISGQGTEAFF	TGTGCCATCAGTGGACAGGGAACTGAAGCTTTCTTT
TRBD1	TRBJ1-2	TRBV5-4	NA	CASSQGTGELWSNYGYTF	TGTGCCAGCAGCCAAGGGACAGGAGAGCTTTGGTCGAACTATGGCTACACCTTC
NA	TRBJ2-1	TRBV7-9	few	CASSLGAFVPEQFF	TGTGCCAGCAGCTTAGGGGCTTTCGTGCCTGAGCAGTTCTTC
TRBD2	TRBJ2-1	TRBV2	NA	CASRTLAGVDEQFF	TGTGCCAGCAGGACCCTAGCGGGGGTCGATGAGCAGTTCTTC
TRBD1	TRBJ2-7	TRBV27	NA	CASRVTGGVNEQYF	TGTGCCAGCAGAGTAACAGGGGGCGTAAACGAGCAGTACTTC
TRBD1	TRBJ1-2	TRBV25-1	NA	CASRGLDRVKGGYTF	TGTGCCAGCAGAGGCTTAGACAGGGTGAAGGGTGGCTACACCTTC
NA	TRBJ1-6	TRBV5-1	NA	CASSLDRAFSPLHF	TGCGCCAGCAGCTTGGACAGGGCCTTTTCACCCCTCCACTTT
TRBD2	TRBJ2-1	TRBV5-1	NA	CASIRGGAQDEQFF	TGCGCCAGCATACGGGGGGGCGCGCAGGATGAGCAGTTCTTC
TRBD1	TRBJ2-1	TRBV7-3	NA	CASSDGTGDEQFF	TGTGCCAGCAGCGATGGGACAGGGGACGAGCAGTTCTTC
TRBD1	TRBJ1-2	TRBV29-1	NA	CSREQGAGYGYTF	TGCAGCCGGGAACAGGGGGCTGGCTATGGCTACACCTTC
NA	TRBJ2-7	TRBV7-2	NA	CASSASREQYF	TGTGCCAGCAGCGCCTCGCGCGAGCAGTACTTC
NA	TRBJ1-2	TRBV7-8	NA	CASSPRGFSRGYTF	TGTGCCAGCAGCCCAAGGGGTTTCAGTAGGGGCTACACCTTC
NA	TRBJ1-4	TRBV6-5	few	CASSYGPGGGEKLFF	TGTGCCAGCAGTTACGGCCCGGGAGGAGGTGAAAAACTGTTTTTT
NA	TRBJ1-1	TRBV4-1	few	CASSPGDMNTEAFF	TGCGCCAGCAGCCCAGGGGACATGAACACTGAAGCTTTCTTT
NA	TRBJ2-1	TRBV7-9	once	CASSRRNEQFF	TGTGCCAGCTCTCGCCGGAATGAGCAGTTCTTC
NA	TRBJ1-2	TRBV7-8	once	CASSLRAASQGGYTF	TGTGCCAGCAGCTTAAGGGCGGCTAGTCAGGGTGGCTACACCTTC
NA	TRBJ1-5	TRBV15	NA	CATSKPGLGDQPQHF	TGTGCCACCAGCAAGCCGGGACTTGGGGATCAGCCCCAGCATTTT
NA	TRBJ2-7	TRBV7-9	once	CASSLIYEQYF	TGTGCCAGCAGCTTAATATACGAGCAGTACTTC
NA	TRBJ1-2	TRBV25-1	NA	CASTQGGGYGYTF	TGTGCCAGCACCCAGGGAGGGGGCTATGGCTACACCTTC
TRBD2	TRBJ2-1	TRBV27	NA	CASSLIGRGLGGEYNEQFF	TGTGCCAGCAGTTTAATCGGTCGGGGGCTCGGGGGGGAGTACAATGAGCAGTTCTTC
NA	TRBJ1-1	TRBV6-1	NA	CATLTRENTEAFF	TGTGCCACCTTGACCAGGGAGAACACTGAAGCTTTCTTT